This entry lists 22 T cell receptor beta chains sequenced from one sample in a study of shared clonotypes between healthy human individuals. TCRdb keeps only in-frame clones here, not all; method: immunoSEQ multiplex PCR. In the table there are around 2.3 million clones, almost 96% of which are singletons. Material for sequencing was naive CD4+ T cells sorted from blood. This sample's subset: CD45RA+ positively selected. The receptors come from a man younger than 30 in good health.

The rearrangement joins TRBV6-5 to TRBJ2-7, with 11 positions matching TRBD2. The CDR3 spans 15 residues. V dropped 2 bases and J dropped 2; count of bases not matched to a gene: 2. The germline gives CDR1 MNHEY, CDR2 SVGAGI. CDR3 amino acids: CASSYRGLAAYEQYF. CDR3 DNA: TGTGCCAGCAGTTACCGGGGACTAGCGGCCTACGAGCAGTACTTC.

This rearrangement joins TRBV7-2 to TRBJ2-5, with 7 bases fitting TRBD1. Germline assignment: CDR1 SGHTA and CDR2 FQGNSA. With V trimmed by 6 bases and J by 1 base, 5 bases remained unmatched. The CDR3 contains 14 residues. In DNA, the CDR3 is TGTGCCAGCAGTCAAAACAGGGGCCAAGAGACCCAGTACTTC. This translates into CASSQNRGQETQYF.

V is TRBV7-9 and J is TRBJ1-4; 11 bases are shared with TRBD1. The germline V gene encodes CDR1 SEHNR and CDR2 FQNEAQ (reference sequence). This CDR3 is built from 15 residues. J gave up 5 bases and V 5 bases, and 4 bases lay outside the gene matches. The CDR3 region is CASSPGDRGNEKLFF. CDR3 nucleotides: TGTGCCAGCAGCCCGGGGGACAGGGGGAATGAAAAACTGTTTTTT.

This chain connects TRBV18 to TRBJ2-3; 8 bases match TRBD1. Germline-derived CDR1 and CDR2 are KGHSH and LQKENI. CDR3 length: 17 amino acids. J was trimmed by 5 bases and V by 2 bases; bases with no gene match: 12. The CDR3 DNA sequence: TGTGCCAGCTCACCAATGGCCGGCAGGGGGCGCGGAGATACGCAGTATTTT. Its protein product is CASSPMAGRGRGDTQYF.

In the case of this clone: Other nucleotide sequences from this sample produce the same CDR3. This chain uses TRBV28 with TRBJ1-1; D remains ambiguous. Trimming took 5 bases from V and 3 from J, leaving 7 bases between them. Germline lookup yields CDR1 MDHEN and CDR2 SYDVKM. The CDR3 has 12 amino acids. CDR3 loop: CASSLGYTEAFF. In nucleotides, the CDR3 is TGTGCCAGCAGTCTGGGTTACACTGAAGCTTTCTTT. Variable domain in full (rest from reference TRBV28 and TRBJ1-1): DVKVTQSSRYLVKRTGEKVFLECVQDMDHENMFWYRQDPGLGLRLIYFSYDVKMKEKGDIPEGYSVSREKKERFSLILESASTNQTSMYLCASSLGYTEAFFGQGTRLTVV.

The chain joins TRBV25-1 to TRBJ1-1; D may be TRBD1 (5 bases). V was shortened by 5 bases and J by 1 base, with 11 bases between the two germline ends. CDR1 and CDR2 from the germline V gene are MGHDK and SYGVNS. The CDR3 runs to 14 residues. CDR3: CASSLRGANTEAFF. CDR3 DNA: TGTGCCAGCAGTCTCAGAGGGGCGAACACTGAAGCTTTCTTT.

The genes are TRBV6-7 and TRBJ2-2; perhaps TRBD2 as D (5 bases). TRBV6-7 falls under the ORF class, with uncertain function. There are 15 residues in the CDR3. V dropped 2 bases and J dropped 7 bases, with 14 bases sitting between them. The CDR3 coding sequence is TGTGCCAGCAGTTACGTGACTACGGTGGTCGGGGAGCTGTTTTTT. This sequence encodes CASSYVTTVVGELFF.

The gene calls are TRBV14 and TRBJ2-1; D gene ambiguous. Trimming removed 0 bases from V and 4 bases from J, with 7 bases in between. The CDR3 is made up of 14 amino acids. Looked up from germline, CDR1 is SGHDN and CDR2 is FVKESK. This chain's CDR3 is CASSQDRNYNEQFF. In DNA form, the CDR3 reads TGTGCCAGCAGCCAAGATAGGAATTACAATGAGCAGTTCTTC.

This clone was detected only once. The rearrangement links TRBV19 to TRBJ2-5, with 8 bases fitting TRBD1. The CDR3 runs to 18 residues. Trimming took 3 bases from V and 5 from J; bases not matched to a gene: 17. Germline CDR1 is LNHDA and CDR2 is SQIVND (reference sequence). Written as DNA, the CDR3 is TGTGCCAGTAGTATTGAGGGGGACAGGCCCGAAAAAGTGGAGACCCAGTACTTC. This encodes CASSIEGDRPEKVETQYF. Full variable domain (outside the CDR3, taken from reference TRBV19 and TRBJ2-5): DGGITQSPKYLFRKEGQNVTLSCEQNLNHDAMYWYRQDPGQGLRLIYYSQIVNDFQKGDIAEGYSVSREKKESFPLTVTSAQKNPTAFYLCASSIEGDRPEKVETQYFGPGTRLLVL.

J is TRBJ2-7 and V is TRBV13; TRBD2 matches 9 bases. The CDR3 contains 17 residues. Trimming at V came to 5 bases and at J to 6 bases, leaving 17 bases not matched to a gene. Germline V gene sequence: CDR1 PRHDT, CDR2 FYEKMQ (reference sequence). CDR3 sequence: CASSPDGASGKRSEQYF. The CDR3 nucleotides are TGTGCCAGCAGCCCCGATGGAGCTAGCGGGAAACGCAGCGAGCAGTACTTC.

The V call is TRBV29-1, the J call TRBJ1-2, with 9 bases identical to TRBD1. The length of the CDR3 is 13 residues. Germline loops: CDR1 SQVTM, CDR2 ANQGSEA. Trimming removed 4 bases from V and 3 bases from J; junction bases left unmatched: 3. For the CDR3, the DNA is TGCAGCGTTGGGGACAGGGATTACTATGGCTACACCTTC. It encodes CSVGDRDYYGYTF.

This clone has just one count. The V call is TRBV7-2, the J call TRBJ1-6; 7 nucleotides agree with TRBD1. The junction had 7 bases not matched to a gene; V was cut back by 1 base and J by 7 bases. There are 16 residues in the CDR3. Germline V gene lookup returns CDR1 SGHTA and CDR2 FQGNSA. The CDR3 loop is CASSLGVRGQNSPLHF. As DNA, the CDR3 is TGTGCCAGCAGCTTAGGGGTGAGGGGGCAAAATTCACCCCTCCACTTT.

V gene TRBV6-1 combines with J gene TRBJ2-7; no firm D call. The germline CDR1 and CDR2 sequences are MNHNS and SASEGT. The germline V and J ends were trimmed by 10 bases and 5 bases, with 9 bases remaining between them. This CDR3 is built from 10 residues. The CDR3 region is CATHFDEQYF. DNA for the CDR3: TGTGCCACCCATTTCGACGAGCAGTACTTC.

The CDR3 reads CASSLAGQGEKLFF. Here the CDR3 DNA reads TGTGCCAGCAGCTTAGCAGGACAGGGTGAAAAACTGTTTTTT. This chain links TRBV7-6 with TRBJ1-4, with 8 nucleotides matching TRBD1. The germline CDR1 and CDR2 sequences are SGHVS and FNYEAQ. Germline trimming cut 0 bases from V and 7 bases from J; bases unmatched to any gene: 1. CDR3 length equals 14 residues.

The V call is TRBV19, the J call TRBJ1-5; D is perhaps TRBD1 (5 bases). Trimming took off 6 bases at V and 11 bases at J, with 17 bases between the two ends. Germline loops: CDR1 LNHDA, CDR2 SQIVND (reference sequence). The CDR3 has 13 amino acids. This CDR3 reads CASRTTAGEAQHF. The CDR3 DNA reads as TGTGCCAGTAGGACGACAGCGGGGGAGGCCCAGCATTTT.

This rearrangement joins TRBV6-5 to TRBJ1-6, with D perhaps TRBD1 (6 bases). Trimming stripped 6 bases from V and 7 bases from J, with 13 bases between. CDR3 length: 14 residues. Germline loops: CDR1 MNHEY, CDR2 SVGAGI. The CDR3 nucleotides read TGTGCCAGCAGACAGGGCCCCCCAAATTCACCCCTCCACTTT. Translating gives CASRQGPPNSPLHF.

The chain is built from TRBV5-1 and TRBJ2-3; TRBD2 aligns across 8 bases. The V and J ends lost 0 bases and 2 bases, in that order; junction bases with no gene match: 5. Looked up from germline, CDR1 is SGHRS and CDR2 is YFSETQ. The CDR3 is 16 residues long. CDR3: CASSLGIGGATDTQYF. The CDR3 DNA follows: TGCGCCAGCAGCTTGGGAATCGGGGGGGCCACAGATACGCAGTATTTT.

The chain joins TRBV27 to TRBJ2-7, with 9 bases fitting TRBD2. Germline assignment: CDR1 MNHEY and CDR2 SMNVEV (reference sequence). The V and J ends lost 5 bases and 2 bases, in that order; junction bases with no gene match: 4. The CDR3 totals 14 residues. The CDR3 region has the DNA TGTGCCAGCAGTATAGCGGGGGTGGCCTACGAGCAGTACTTC. As protein: CASSIAGVAYEQYF.

About this clone itself: Other DNA sequences from this sample encode an identical CDR3 as well. This chain connects TRBV30 to TRBJ2-7; D perhaps matches TRBD2 (6 bases). Germline-derived CDR1 and CDR2 are GTSNPN and SVGIG (reference sequence). The CDR3 sequence is 15 residues long. The V end was cut by 0 bases, the J end by 0 bases, with 12 bases between. CDR3 loop: CAWSVGGRSSYEQYF. The CDR3 DNA reads TGTGCCTGGAGTGTCGGAGGGCGGTCCTCCTACGAGCAGTACTTC.

This clone has a handful of counts. The chain links TRBV9 to TRBJ1-6, with TRBD1 matching over 10 bases. Germline assignment: CDR1 SGDLS and CDR2 YYNGEE. With 4 bases clipped from V and 10 bases from J, the junction kept 5 bases outside the gene matches. This CDR3 contains 14 residues. The CDR3 is CASSSTGGVSPLHF. DNA of the CDR3: TGTGCCAGCAGCTCGACAGGGGGCGTCTCACCCCTCCACTTT.

This chain connects TRBV7-9 to TRBJ2-2, with 7 bases that match TRBD1. The CDR3 loop spans 15 amino acids. V lost 5 bases and J lost 3; bases outside the gene matches: 6. CDR1 is SEHNR and CDR2 is FQNEAQ in the germline V gene (reference sequence). CDR3 amino acids: CASSRQGGDTGELFF. The CDR3, as DNA: TGTGCCAGCAGCCGACAAGGGGGCGACACCGGGGAGCTGTTTTTT.

This clone showed up just once. V is TRBV27 and J is TRBJ2-1; either TRBD1 or TRBD2 may fit D (5 bases each). Germline V gives CDR1 MNHEY, CDR2 SMNVEV (reference sequence). V was pared by 3 bases and J by 0 bases, with 9 bases between. CDR3 length equals 15 residues. The CDR3: CASSLLGVSYNEQFF. The CDR3 DNA sequence: TGTGCCAGCAGTTTGTTGGGGGTCTCCTACAATGAGCAGTTCTTC.